This TCR beta chain was recovered during a study of shared clonotypes between healthy human individuals. Study-level background: Each donor had three CD4 naive, three CD4 memory, two CD8 naive and one CD8 memory plate.

Cells designated naive CD8 were CD45RO-negative and were positively selected for CCR7, with terminally differentiated effector memory CD45RA+ cells excluded. This clone was seen a few times. Antigen unknown. Method: immunoSEQ multiplex PCR; TCRdb's copy keeps in-frame clones and lacks some. This sample has about 2 million clones, with over 85% found just once. Study-wide results and limits: In having few donors, the study represented limited genetic and exposure-history diversity. Among donors, the sharing of clonotypes was expected to be influenced by sequencing depth. Naive CD4 clonotype sharing across a handful of donors was about 5.3%.

V shed 5 bases and J shed 8 bases, with 13 bases lying between them. The CDR3 has 13 amino acids. Germline CDR1 reads SEHNR; CDR2 reads FQNEAQ (reference sequence). The chain recombines TRBV7-9 with TRBJ2-1; the D is unclear. This TCR was sampled from a man younger than 30 in good health. Sequenced input: naive CD8+ T cells sorted from blood. The CDR3 loop reads CASSLLPVYEQFF. The CDR3 DNA is TGTGCCAGCAGCCTGCTACCGGTATATGAGCAGTTCTTC. The variable domain in full, with the rest retrieved from reference TRBV7-9 and TRBJ2-1, is DTGVSQNPRHKITKRGQNVTFRCDPISEHNRLYWYRQTLGQGPEFLTYFQNEAQLEKSRLLSDRFSAERPKGSFSTLEIQRTEQGDSAMYLCASSLLPVYEQFFGPGTRLTVL.